These 21 T cell receptor beta chains were all obtained from the same sample, sequenced in a study of T cells in Graves' hyperthyroidism and ophthalmopathy. Amplified TCR beta CDR3 regions derived from RNA transcripts. Primed by the HTBI set, a first-round RT-PCR was run on the TCR CDR3. TCRdb recomputed calls from the multiplex PCR reads with MiXCR, one row per CDR3 protein. The sample has fewer than 650,000 distinct CDR3 sequences, around 14% seen once. Sequenced: blood. All receptors derive from a woman in her 30s with Graves' hyperthyroidism that later progressed to Graves' ophthalmopathy.

There are a few counts of this clonotype. V and J are TRBV9 and TRBJ2-3, with 8 positions matching TRBD2. This CDR3 contains 14 residues. Germline V lookup: CDR1 SGDLS, CDR2 YYNGEE. Losses at the gene ends were 4 bases for V and 6 bases for J; bases not matched to a gene: 7. This CDR3 is CASSPREGGDTQYF. CDR3 nucleotide sequence: TGTGCCAGCAGCCCTCGGGAGGGGGGCGATACGCAGTATTTT. Filled out from reference TRBV9 and TRBJ2-3, the complete variable domain reads DSGVTQTPKHLITATGQRVTLRCSPRSGDLSVYWYQQSLDQGLQFLIQYYNGEERAKGNILERFSAQQFPDLHSELNLSSLELGDSALYFCASSPREGGDTQYFGPGTRLTVL.

This chain joins TRBV19 and TRBJ2-3; D tentatively reads TRBD1 or TRBD2 (5 bases each). Deletions cut 0 bases from V and 5 bases from J, with 12 bases between. The CDR3 is made up of 15 amino acids. CDR1 is LNHDA and CDR2 is SQIVND in the germline V gene (reference sequence). This chain's CDR3 is CASSIEGLGEDTQYF. The CDR3 DNA is TGTGCCAGTAGTATAGAGGGCCTGGGGGAAGATACGCAGTATTTT.

The chain couples TRBV12-3 or TRBV12-4 to TRBJ1-1; perhaps TRBD1 as D (5 bases). Trimming left V 6 bases short and J 8 bases short, with 13 bases between. The CDR3 loop spans 12 amino acids. CDR3 amino acids: CASRILGREAFF. The CDR3 DNA is TGTGCCAGCAGGATACTGGGACGGGAAGCTTTCTTT.

This clonotype was counted between two and nine times. The rearrangement uses TRBV5-1 and TRBJ2-5; unclear D gene. Germline V gene sequence: CDR1 SGHRS, CDR2 YFSETQ. The V and J ends lost 0 bases and 5 bases respectively, with 14 bases between them. The CDR3 is made up of 15 amino acids. The CDR3 loop is CASSLAIYGVETQYF. In DNA form, the CDR3 reads TGCGCCAGCAGCTTGGCGATATATGGGGTGGAGACCCAGTACTTC.

About this clonotype itself: A much larger clone differs from this one at a single base, so this may be a read error. The chain joins TRBV19 to TRBJ2-2, with 14 bases that match TRBD2. Trimming removed 7 bases from V and 4 bases from J; junction bases left unmatched: 11. The germline V gene encodes CDR1 LNHDA and CDR2 SQIVND (reference sequence). CDR3 size: 18 residues. CDR3 sequence: CASTVPGLAGDGTGELFF. The CDR3 DNA is TGTGCCAGTACCGTACCGGGACTAGCGGGAGATGGCACCGGGGAGCTGTTTTTT.

The sample holds a few counts of this clonotype. The rearrangement uses TRBV30 and TRBJ2-1; D unclear. The CDR3 covers 14 residues. Germline CDR1 GTSNPN, CDR2 SVGIG (reference sequence). V dropped 5 bases and J dropped 0 bases, with 11 bases sitting between them. Written as DNA, the CDR3 is TGTGCCTGGGACTTTATGAGCTCCTACAATGAGCAGTTCTTC. This encodes CAWDFMSSYNEQFF.

This clonotype has at least ten counts. The gene calls are TRBV20-1 and TRBJ2-5, with 8 bases that match TRBD2. The V gene's germline CDR1 is DFQATT and CDR2 SNEGSKA (reference sequence). The CDR3 runs 15 residues. The V and J ends lost 6 bases and 7 bases, in that order; junction bases with no gene match: 16. The chain's CDR3 is CSAVNPGLGAGTQYF. In DNA, the CDR3 is TGCAGTGCAGTAAACCCGGGACTAGGGGCAGGGACCCAGTACTTC.

This clonotype was seen a handful of times. The chain has TRBV9 and TRBJ1-1; the D is unclear. V was trimmed by 2 bases and J by 5 bases, leaving 10 bases between them. CDR1 and CDR2 from the germline V gene are SGDLS and YYNGEE. CDR3 length equals 13 residues. The DNA for the CDR3 is TGTGCCAGCAGCGTTTTTGGGGATACTGAAGCTTTCTTT. This codes for CASSVFGDTEAFF.

This clonotype was recorded many times. This chain joins TRBV6-2 or TRBV6-3 and TRBJ2-3; 7 nucleotides line up with TRBD1. The CDR3 is 19 residues long. Per the germline V gene, CDR1 is MNHEY and CDR2 is SVGEGT. Trimming took 3 bases from V and 3 from J; bases not matched to a gene: 18. CDR3 loop: CASSYVRGKGAGGTDTQYF. DNA for the CDR3: TGTGCCAGCAGTTATGTCAGAGGAAAGGGGGCCGGTGGGACAGATACGCAGTATTTT.

This clonotype was picked up many times. This chain joins TRBV6-5 and TRBJ1-5; no clear D gene. CDR3 length: 13 residues. Trimming took 0 bases from V and 6 from J, leaving 6 bases between them. CDR1 and CDR2 from the germline V gene are MNHEY and SVGAGI. CDR3 amino acids: CASSYSFGQPQHF. CDR3 coding DNA: TGTGCCAGCAGTTACTCTTTTGGTCAGCCCCAGCATTTT.

This clonotype was counted ten times or more. The chain recombines TRBV28 with TRBJ1-4; D not certain. V shed 3 bases and J shed 4 bases, with 15 bases lying between them. Looked up from germline, CDR1 is MDHEN and CDR2 is SYDVKM. The CDR3 is made up of 16 amino acids. The CDR3 bases are TGTGCCAGCAGTTTCTACCCGGATGGGGTTAATGAAAAACTGTTTTTT. Residues: CASSFYPDGVNEKLFF.

In this sample, this clonotype turned up many times. CDR3 DNA sequence: TGTGCTGATTTTGGGGATGGCTACACCTTC. This encodes CADFGDGYTF. The gene calls are TRBV12-3 or TRBV12-4 and TRBJ1-2; D gene ambiguous. There are 10 residues in the CDR3.

This clonotype was seen ten or more times. In DNA form, the CDR3 reads TGTGCCAGCAACAGGGGGCGGTTTCTGGATACGCAGTATTTT. As protein: CASNRGRFLDTQYF. The rearrangement links TRBV27 to TRBJ2-3; TRBD1 aligns across 9 bases. The CDR3 has 14 residues. CDR1 is MNHEY and CDR2 is SMNVEV in the germline V gene (reference sequence). Trimming took 7 bases from V and 6 from J; bases not matched to a gene: 8.

The chain is built from TRBV6-5 and TRBJ2-2; the D call may be TRBD1 or TRBD2 (5 bases each). The CDR3 length is 16 residues. Looked up from germline, CDR1 is MNHEY and CDR2 is SVGAGI. Trimming cost V 3 bases and J 5 bases, with 16 bases left between them. The CDR3 spells CASSYYPGPSTGELFF. The CDR3 nucleotides read TGTGCCAGCAGTTATTACCCGGGACCATCGACCGGGGAGCTGTTTTTT.

Points on this clonotype: One base away lies a much larger clone, so this may be a sequencing read error. The chain joins TRBV2 to TRBJ2-1; TRBD1 agrees at 9 bases. The J call could be wrong; TRBJ2-7 is a better fit for the DNA end. The CDR3 length is 13 residues. CDR1 SNHLY and CDR2 FYNNEI come from the germline V gene. CDR3: CARQGQGHNEQYF. Here the CDR3 DNA reads TGTGCCAGACAGGGACAGGGCCACAATGAGCAGTACTTC.

This CDR3 reads CSAIGLAGHYEQYF. CDR3 DNA: TGCAGTGCGATAGGACTAGCGGGACACTACGAGCAGTACTTC. The chain combines TRBV20-1 with TRBJ2-7; 12 nucleotides match TRBD2. Germline V lookup: CDR1 DFQATT, CDR2 SNEGSKA (reference sequence). This CDR3 comprises 14 residues. Losses at the gene ends were 6 bases for V and 3 bases for J; bases not matched to a gene: 6.

The gene calls are TRBV25-1 and TRBJ2-1; D not resolved. CDR3 length equals 11 residues. Trimming pared 6 bases from V and 8 bases from J, leaving 8 bases between. The germline gives CDR1 MGHDK, CDR2 SYGVNS. CDR3 loop: CASSNKDEQFF. Here the CDR3 DNA reads TGTGCCAGCAGCAACAAGGATGAGCAGTTCTTC. The whole variable domain, filled in from reference TRBV25-1 and TRBJ2-1, reads EADIYQTPRYLVIGTGKKITLECSQTMGHDKMYWYQQDPGMELHLIHYSYGVNSTEKGDLSSESTVSRIRTEHFPLTLESARPSHTSQYLCASSNKDEQFFGPGTRLTVL.

Many counts were recorded for this clonotype. V gene TRBV11-2 combines with J gene TRBJ1-2; 9 nucleotides match TRBD1. V was pared by 7 bases and J by 7 bases, with 10 bases of the junction left unmatched. CDR3 length: 14 residues. CDR1 is SGHAT, CDR2 FQNNGV, per germline. This CDR3 is CASTIDRGTSGYTF. The CDR3 DNA is TGTGCCAGCACCATTGACAGGGGGACCTCTGGCTACACCTTC.

This clonotype was seen at least ten times. The rearrangement uses TRBV6-1 and TRBJ2-1; 9 bases are shared with TRBD2. V lost 6 bases to trimming and J lost 1 base; unmatched junction nucleotides: 16. The CDR3 runs 19 residues. CDR1 and CDR2 (germline): MNHNS, SASEGT. CDR3 nucleotide sequence: TGTGCCAGCAGCAACTATGTTCGGTCCGGACTAGCGTCCTACAATGAGCAGTTCTTC. Its translation: CASSNYVRSGLASYNEQFF.

This clonotype has ten or more counts. This sequence joins TRBV20-1 and TRBJ1-2, with a tentative D call TRBD1 (6 bases). The V gene's germline CDR1 is DFQATT and CDR2 SNEGSKA (reference sequence). With 3 bases removed from V and 5 bases from J, the gap between germline ends came to 19 bases. This CDR3 has 15 residues. The CDR3 sequence is CSASDGQSLKYGYTF. The CDR3 DNA reads as TGCAGTGCTAGCGACGGACAGTCACTGAAGTATGGCTACACCTTC.

This clonotype was observed a few times. The rearrangement links TRBV9 to TRBJ1-3; D gene uncertain. Germline V gene data show CDR1 as SGDLS and CDR2 as YYNGEE. This CDR3 has 12 residues. Deletions cut 2 bases from V and 2 bases from J, with 2 bases between. The CDR3 region has the DNA TGTGCCAGCAGCGTCACTGGAAACACCATATATTTT. Its protein is CASSVTGNTIYF.